Shown below are 14 T cell receptor beta chains from a single sample sequenced in a study of T-cell reconstitution after alpha-beta-depleted transplantation in children. A library of TCRbeta sequences, prepared with unique molecular identifiers, was generated. TCRdb re-called the PCR reads through MiXCR, storing one row per CDR3 protein. This table has 200,000 to 250,000 distinct CDR3 sequences, around 7.5% appearing once. Sequences were derived from PBMCs, mostly from graft donor cells, sampled 180 days after TCRalphabeta/CD19-depleted stem cell transplant. The receptors were sampled from a male patient between 5 and 17 years old who had a stem cell transplant for acute lymphoblastic leukemia, so the T cells may come from the graft donor.

This clonotype was counted ten times or more. The chain is built from TRBV27 and TRBJ2-7; D is unresolved. The CDR3 runs 17 residues. Germline CDR1 MNHEY, CDR2 SMNVEV (reference sequence). V lost 3 bases to trimming and J lost 1 base, with 19 bases between them. The CDR3 bases are TGTGCCAGCAGTTTTGGCGCCGGGCATCCTAGGTCCTACGAGCAGTACTTC. Translating gives CASSFGAGHPRSYEQYF.

Ten or more counts support this clonotype. Written as DNA, the CDR3 is TGTGCCAGCAGCGTGGACACAACCACTGAAGCTTTCTTT. Its translation is CASSVDTTTEAFF. The chain joins TRBV9 to TRBJ1-1, with D maybe TRBD1 (5 bases). The CDR3 covers 13 residues. Germline V gene sequence: CDR1 SGDLS, CDR2 YYNGEE. Between the trimmed V and J ends, which lost 2 bases and 4 bases, there was a span of 9 bases.

This clonotype was recorded many times. V and J are TRBV5-1 and TRBJ2-5; 10 nucleotides align to TRBD2. The CDR3 length is 16 residues. Unmatched junction bases numbered 5, after V lost 2 bases and J lost 1 base. Germline assignment: CDR1 SGHRS and CDR2 YFSETQ. CDR3 DNA sequence: TGCGCCAGCAGCTTTACTAGCGGGATCCTCCAAGAGACCCAGTACTTC. This sequence encodes CASSFTSGILQETQYF.

This clonotype showed up many times. At one end the junction does not follow the germline gene, possibly because of a read error. The chain links TRBV10-2 to TRBJ1-6; tentative D call: TRBD1 (6 bases). Per germline, CDR1 WSHSY and CDR2 SAAADI. This CDR3 contains 15 residues. The CDR3 DNA is TGCGCCAGCAGTGCGGACAGATTGGTGTCTTCACCCCTTCACTTT. Translated, it gives CASSADRLVSSPLHF.

This clonotype has ten or more counts. The chain's CDR3 is CAISQRTATNTEAFF. The CDR3 DNA reads TGTGCCATCAGTCAACGGACAGCGACGAACACTGAAGCTTTCTTT. The chain uses TRBV10-3 and TRBJ1-1, with D possibly being TRBD1 (6 bases). The germline gives CDR1 ENHRY, CDR2 SYGVKD. Trimming took off 5 bases at V and 1 base at J, with 14 bases between the two ends. The CDR3 sequence is 15 residues long.

In its sample, this clonotype was seen many times. V and J are TRBV20-1 and TRBJ2-5, with a tentative D call TRBD2 (5 bases). The CDR3 totals 12 residues. CDR1 and CDR2 (germline): DFQATT, SNEGSKA (reference sequence). V gave up 1 base and J gave up 7 bases, with 10 bases separating them. DNA for the CDR3: TGCAGTGCTAGAGGGACTTTGCGGACCCAGTACTTC. Its translation: CSARGTLRTQYF.

This clonotype was seen a few times. This may arise from a read error, as a much more abundant clone is one base away. The gene calls are TRBV29-1 and TRBJ2-2, with D tentatively TRBD2 (5 bases). V lost 1 base, J lost 6 bases, and 9 bases lay in between. Germline V gene sequence: CDR1 SQVTM, CDR2 ANQGSEA. This CDR3 comprises 13 residues. CDR3 region: CSVEGGAPGELFF. The CDR3 nucleotides read TGCAGCGTTGAAGGGGGAGCACCCGGGGAGCTGTTTTTT.

Details on this clonotype: A read error may be the cause here, since a much bigger clone is one base away. J is TRBJ1-5 and V is TRBV6-2 or TRBV6-3; D not certain. V was pared by 2 bases and J by 5 bases, with 19 bases between. The germline gives CDR1 MNHEY, CDR2 SVGEGT. The CDR3 runs to 17 residues. Here the CDR3 DNA reads TGTGCCAGCAGTTACGGGTGGTCGACGGCAAGTGATCAGCCCCAGCATTTT. This translates into CASSYGWSTASDQPQHF.

This clonotype was seen ten or more times. The chain recombines TRBV20-1 with TRBJ2-1, with D perhaps matching TRBD2 (6 bases). Germline CDR1 is DFQATT and CDR2 is SNEGSKA (reference sequence). This CDR3 is 12 amino acids long. The germline V and J ends were trimmed by 6 bases and 10 bases, with 16 bases remaining between them. Here the CDR3 reads CSARDPPSEQFF. The DNA for the CDR3 is TGCAGTGCGCGGGACCCTCCCAGCGAGCAGTTCTTC.

This clonotype was observed many times. The gene calls are TRBV7-2 and TRBJ1-1; no reliable D call. V lost 3 bases to trimming and J lost 2 bases, with 13 bases between them. Per the germline V gene, CDR1 is SGHTA and CDR2 is FQGNSA. The CDR3 has 15 amino acids. The CDR3: CASSLYVLFNTEAFF. The CDR3 DNA is TGTGCCAGCAGCTTGTATGTCCTTTTTAACACTGAAGCTTTCTTT.

This clonotype was recorded at least ten times. The J gene is TRBJ2-5, the V gene TRBV11-1; D gene unclear. CDR1 is SGHAT and CDR2 is FQDESV in the germline V gene (reference sequence). The V end was cut by 5 bases, the J end by 3 bases, with 4 bases between. The CDR3 spans 11 residues. CDR3 bases: TGTGCCAGCAGCAATGAAGAGACCCAGTACTTC. Translated, it gives CASSNEETQYF. Full variable domain (missing parts from reference TRBV11-1 and TRBJ2-5): EAEVAQSPRYKITEKSQAVAFWCDPISGHATLYWYRQILGQGPELLVQFQDESVVDDSQLPKDRFSAERLKGVDSTLKIQPAELGDSAMYLCASSNEETQYFGPGTRLLVL.

About this clonotype: This may arise from a read error, as a much more abundant clone is one base away. The chain uses TRBV3-1 and TRBJ2-1; the D is unclear. This CDR3 comprises 13 residues. V lost 0 bases, J lost 11 bases, and 11 bases lay in between. Germline V gene data show CDR1 as LGHDT and CDR2 as YNNKEL (reference sequence). DNA of the CDR3: TGTGCCAGCAGCCAAGAAGCGCAGGCAAAGCAGTTCTTC. Protein sequence: CASSQEAQAKQFF.

This clonotype has at least ten counts. The V call is TRBV12-3 or TRBV12-4, the J call TRBJ2-5; no clear D gene. Deletions cut 1 base from V and 5 bases from J, with 11 bases between. CDR3 length: 14 residues. The CDR3: CASSLETIAETQYF. In nucleotides, the CDR3 is TGTGCCAGCAGTTTAGAGACCATCGCGGAGACCCAGTACTTC.

This clonotype was recorded at least ten times. The chain combines TRBV5-1 with TRBJ2-7; D might be TRBD2 (5 bases). Germline CDR1 SGHRS, CDR2 YFSETQ. CDR3 size: 14 residues. V lost 3 bases and J lost 3, with 13 bases in between. The CDR3 DNA is TGCGCCAGCAGCTGGACGGGAATTCTCTACGAGCAGTACTTC. This translates into CASSWTGILYEQYF.